The present T cell receptor (beta chain) was sequenced within a study of cytomegalovirus exposure and HLA in healthy donors (dated by TCRdb to about 2017). Background on the whole study: An earlier analysis of 550 to 700 of the donors reported about 250 Gb of sequence data and roughly 100 million unique TCR beta sequences from about 180 million T cells. Approximately 300 gigabases of sequencing data and 70 million to 95 million unique TCR sequences made up an early release that covered several hundred HLA-typed donors. The genetic ancestry cluster associated with self-reported Caucasian donors included over 65% of the 300 to 450 genotyped donors. The aim of the study was to test whether cataloging public T cell receptors could identify signatures of past pathogen exposure. The T cell repertoires of roughly 660 subjects were profiled by immunosequencing and related to cytomegalovirus serostatus. A separate validation cohort of approximately 120 different subjects was used in addition to the 666-subject first cohort. To predict cytomegalovirus infection status, the study brought together high-throughput TCR immunosequencing, statistical association of individual TCRs with disease status, and machine learning. To study patterns of TCR occurrence, a later analysis re-analyzed previously published TCR beta repertoires from hundreds of donors and added high-resolution HLA genotyping. The later analysis used no new phenotypic data to find candidate immune exposures, relying instead on TCR beta sequences and their occurrence across donors. An earlier analysis of more than 450 of the donors used high-throughput TCR beta sequencing to judge whether each TCR beta V gene segment behaved as functional or pseudogenic. Donor age, sex, ethnicity and CMV serostatus were collected together with the repertoire data. A later genetic analysis used genome-wide SNP genotypes for about 65% of the roughly 670 donors, treating that subset as a discovery cohort. All discovery cohort repertoires had been generated on a single sequencing platform. Class I and class II HLA loci were covered by the typing at four-digit resolution. The number of typed donors differed by locus: about 620-640 for A, B, C, DRB1 and DQB1; approximately 540 for DQA1; fewer than 610 for DPA1; and roughly 470 for DPB1. Roughly five DR-DQ haplotypes were treated as single units for association and clustering because of strong linkage in the cohort. Among about 400 genotyped donors of the cohort, an average of roughly 230,000 unique TCR beta nucleotide sequences was sequenced per donor, of which 15% to 20% were non-productive.

The cohort comprised 710 or so healthy bone marrow donors. At the time of sampling, all cohort members were nominally healthy, though unrecorded immune exposures were likely present. The donor tested CMV seronegative, placing the donor among the 350 to 400 seronegative members of the cohort. A peripheral blood sample was provided by each donor, and peripheral blood mononuclear cells were used for TCR beta sequencing. The Qiagen DNeasy Blood Extraction Kit was used to extract genomic DNA from the blood cell samples. Regarding this clone: Which antigen it targets is not known.

What the authors observed across the whole study: Specific HLA alleles were associated with 18,000 or so TCR beta sequences at a false discovery rate of 0.05 in a later analysis. Compared with equally common non-associated chains, HLA-associated TCR beta chains in a later analysis were more clonally expanded and had lower generation probabilities. A group of highly shared sequence variants was considered likely to be a technical artifact of the sequencing pipeline. Assigning TCR associations to individual alleles was difficult when HLA alleles, especially DR and DQ, strongly co-occurred. Correlated functional status among segregating V segments might be attributable to linkage disequilibrium, but an unknown experimental factor could not be ruled out. A later analysis found that most CMV-associated TCR beta chains appeared HLA-restricted, with HLA associations seemingly driven largely by CMV exposure. Sequencing depth was assumed to be roughly uniform across donors in the presence/absence analyses, though that assumption may not hold. The study gave a list of about 160 TCR beta chains associated with cytomegalovirus. A later genetic analysis reported fewer N-insertions in productive TCRs among donors in an Asian-associated ancestry cluster than the roughly 620-donor mean. A further reported finding was that TCR beta sequences accurately predicted the HLA-A and HLA-B alleles for most subjects in the first cohort. In an earlier analysis of around 500 of the donors, most TCR beta V segments appeared in productive rearrangements about 90% or about 30% of the time, broadly matching IMGT annotations. While some public TCRs were present in many individuals, most TCR sequences turned up only very rarely across donors. Because HLA typing was missing for some donors at each locus, association tests included only the typed subset. A later analysis found that TCR association rates varied across HLA loci, with DRB1 alleles showing the most associated TCRs and HLA-C alleles the fewest. According to a later analysis, parvovirus B19, influenza, CMV and Epstein-Barr virus appeared linked to several top co-occurrence clusters. CMV serostatus was the only immune exposure information available for the cohort. The classifier was reported to diagnose cytomegalovirus status with high specificity and sensitivity in both the original cohort and the validation cohort. According to the authors, the approach could potentially be generalized to other disease states and immunological phenotypes. A few of the identified cytomegalovirus-associated TCR beta chains were confirmed in vitro to be specific for cytomegalovirus antigens. The cohort was sequenced for TCR beta chains only, and without alpha or paired-chain data the features that could be detected were limited. Some IMGT-functional V segments, including TRBV6-2 and TRBV6-3, could not be distinguished by the 87-base-pair reads and were therefore excluded. V-gene and J-gene trimming of TCR beta chains was associated with a missense DCLRE1C variant in a later genetic analysis, and the association was replicated in an independent cohort. The earlier analysis of a few hundred of the donors excluded roughly 16 rarely observed V segments, including chromosome 9 orphons, because counts were too low.

The library came from the immunoSEQ multiplex PCR assay. The multiplex PCR relied on a mix of 60 forward primers for TCR Vbeta segments and 13 reverse primers for TCR Jbeta segments. A multiplex PCR assay on genomic DNA amplified the CDR3 region of rearranged TCR beta genes. On the Illumina HiSeq System, the amplified TCR beta libraries were sequenced as 87-base-pair reads. Turning to the authors' computational methods: A later analysis tallied around 80 million unique TCR beta chains across the 666 repertoires, and some 10 million of those chains were shared by two or more donors. Raw reads were error-corrected and collapsed into unique sequences with a nearest-neighbor algorithm that merged closely related sequences to remove PCR and sequencing errors. V, D and J gene segments were assigned by aligning CDR3 sequences to IMGT reference sequences. For a sequence to be retained, at least a six-nucleotide match to both a V gene segment and a J gene segment was required. Rearrangements were called productive when the CDR3 lacked stop codons and stayed in frame with V and J; all others were non-productive. Following IMGT convention, CDR3 was defined as the stretch from the second conserved V-encoded cysteine up to the conserved J-encoded phenylalanine. The earlier analysis of fewer than 750 of the donors excluded sequences that lacked an unambiguous match to a single V gene segment. In an earlier analysis of approximately 590 of the donors, V segments were called functional above 56.7% productive rearrangements and were called segregating when the between-donor standard deviation exceeded 5%. A statistical classification framework was built to diagnose cytomegalovirus status from the catalog of TCR beta chain sequences. A later analysis assigned V and J genes by comparing TCR nucleotide sequences with IMGT/GENE-DB human TR gene sequences. The TCRdist pipeline was used in a later analysis to assign CDR3 sequences and most-parsimonious VDJ recombination scenarios. A later analysis defined each TCR beta chain by its CDR3 amino acid sequence plus V-gene family, and excluded reads lacking a unique V-gene family. As a way to deal with suspected cross-contamination and a sequencing artifact, a later analysis dropped 450 to 600 nucleotide sequences that were highly shared and had low generation probability. In a later analysis, a clonal expansion index for each public chain was calculated from normalized within-repertoire ranks of inferred template counts. In a later analysis, generation probabilities were computed using a VDJ recombination model fitted to out-of-frame rearrangements, and the results were checked against IGoR. Hypergeometric tests were used in a later analysis to score TCR-TCR, TCR-HLA and TCR-CMV co-occurrence, with a repertoire-size bias correction applied to the TCR pairs. False discovery rates were estimated in a later analysis by permuting HLA or CMV assignments 20 times. A later analysis grouped co-occurring TCRs with DBSCAN, adding TCRdist sequence similarity when clustering within HLA-allele-positive subsets. Repertoires with fewer than 30,000 or more than 120,000 public chains were left out of co-occurrence clustering, as were roughly five repertoires with anomalous nucleotide sharing. The table comes from immuneACCESS by way of TCRdb, which keeps in-frame sequences with V and J called. Part of the clones is missing from these tables; in studies checked, under half for an unresolved V gene and the rest for unknown reasons. Clonal size and the V and J genes are those of that table, whereas D and trimming came from the DNA. This sample's listing comprises around 150,000 clones. 2% to 2.5% of the sample belongs to the ten largest clones.

The V end gives up 5 bases and the J end 5 bases, leaving 15 bases in the junction not matched to a gene. The germline V gene (reference sequence) specifies PRHDT as CDR1 and FYEKMQ as CDR2. The CDR3 sequence holds 18 residues, the cysteine and phenylalanine included. The only DNA kept is the CDR3, 54 bases in frame from the first base. The sequenced sample was PBMCs. The chain links TRBV13 with TRBJ2-5; TRBD2 matches 12 bases in the middle. The clonotype comes from a man aged 25-45 years in good health and CMV-seronegative. The base sequence is TGTGCCAGCAGCGTGCACTGGGCTAGCGGGAGGGCCGTGGAGACCCAGTACTTC. The encoded protein is CASSVHWASGRAVETQYF.